The following is a TCR beta chain sequence with its context. Its target is unknown. Vbeta (60) and Jbeta (13) primers were used in the PCR. Data came from immunoSEQ multiplex PCR; TCRdb stores just in-frame clones and leaves some out. In the table there are some 160,000 clones, around a tenth of which are singletons. The CDR3 consists of 15 residues. In germline, CDR1 is MNHNS, CDR2 SASEGT. Trimming pared 4 bases from V and 1 base from J, leaving 11 bases between. The data were taken from a study of cytomegalovirus exposure and HLA in healthy donors. Overall study findings and caveats: A reported reduction in N-insertions relative to the 666-donor mean was seen in an Asian-associated ancestry cluster in a later analysis. Available immune exposure information was restricted to CMV serostatus only. Productive status was seen about 90% or about 30% of the time for most TCR beta V segments in an earlier analysis. Presence/absence comparisons presumed near-even sequencing depth among donors.

This TCR was recovered from a male donor in good health and CMV-seronegative. V is TRBV6-1 and J is TRBJ2-1; D gene uncertain. Sequencing was carried out using PBMCs. The CDR3 here is CASSGRVTSYNEQFF. The CDR3 coding sequence is TGTGCCAGCAGTGGCCGGGTAACGTCCTACAATGAGCAGTTCTTC.